One sample yielded the 28 T cell receptor beta chains listed below, sequenced in a study of cytomegalovirus exposure and HLA in healthy donors. PCR was performed using 60 Vbeta and 13 Jbeta primers. Method: immunoSEQ multiplex PCR; TCRdb's copy keeps in-frame clones and lacks some. The sample shows 150,000 to 200,000 clones, 75% of them seen only once. The sequenced sample consisted of PBMCs. The receptors were gathered from a man between 18 and 29 years old in good health and CMV-seropositive.

The V call is TRBV11-2, the J call TRBJ2-3, with 7 bases that match TRBD1. This CDR3 is 15 amino acids long. From germline, CDR1 is SGHAT and CDR2 FQNNGV. The trim removed 5 bases at V and 1 base at J, leaving 6 bases unmatched. The CDR3 sequence: CASSLPGGGTDTQYF. Here the CDR3 DNA reads TGTGCCAGCAGCCTACCAGGGGGAGGCACAGATACGCAGTATTTT.

V and J are TRBV7-9 and TRBJ2-2; 9 bases match TRBD1. The V gene's germline CDR1 is SEHNR and CDR2 FQNEAQ (reference sequence). The CDR3 is 15 amino acids. V dropped 3 bases and J dropped 4; count of bases not matched to a gene: 3. The CDR3 here is CASSFGTGSTGELFF. CDR3 nucleotides: TGTGCCAGCAGCTTCGGGACAGGGTCCACCGGGGAGCTGTTTTTT.

The chain is built from TRBV7-3 and TRBJ2-3; D might be TRBD2 (7 bases). Germline CDR1 reads SGHTA; CDR2 reads FQGTGA. This CDR3 has 17 residues. Trimming took 1 base from V and 3 from J, leaving 17 bases between them. CDR3 in amino acids: CASSLNTVGGLTDTQYF. The CDR3 DNA reads TGTGCCAGCAGCTTAAATACTGTCGGGGGGCTGACAGATACGCAGTATTTT.

The chain combines TRBV28 with TRBJ1-2, with D tentatively TRBD1 (5 bases). V was pared by 7 bases and J by 0 bases, with 21 bases between. CDR1 is MDHEN and CDR2 is SYDVKM in the germline V gene. The CDR3 covers 17 residues. The CDR3 coding sequence is TGTGCCAGCAACTCTCCTCCAAGGGGCCTCGCTAACTATGGCTACACCTTC. Its protein product is CASNSPPRGLANYGYTF.

The rearrangement uses TRBV28 and TRBJ1-1; D call uncertain. The germline V gene has CDR1 MDHEN and CDR2 SYDVKM. Trimming removed 5 bases at V and 7 bases at J, with 8 bases between. This CDR3 comprises 11 residues. CDR3 sequence: CASSLLYEAFF. Here the CDR3 DNA reads TGTGCCAGCAGTCTTTTATATGAAGCTTTCTTT.

The CDR3 protein is CAAGGLFGELFF. CDR3 nucleotides: TGTGCCGCCGGGGGGCTTTTCGGGGAGCTGTTTTTT. This chain uses TRBV28 with TRBJ2-2, with D tentatively TRBD2 (7 bases). The CDR3 has 12 residues. Between the trimmed V and J ends, which lost 11 bases and 7 bases, there was a span of 14 bases. Germline V gives CDR1 MDHEN, CDR2 SYDVKM.

The sample holds a few counts of this clone. This chain uses TRBV27 with TRBJ2-4, with D maybe TRBD1 (6 bases). The germline V gene encodes CDR1 MNHEY and CDR2 SMNVEV (reference sequence). The ends were cut back, 3 bases at V and 2 bases at J, with 8 bases in the middle. The length of the CDR3 is 14 residues. CDR3 loop: CASSFTGTKNIQYF. The CDR3 DNA is TGTGCCAGCAGTTTTACAGGGACCAAAAACATTCAGTACTTC.

The chain combines TRBV5-8 with TRBJ1-1; D remains unclear. The CDR3 length is 15 residues. Germline CDR1 SGHTS, CDR2 YDEGEE. The germline V and J ends were trimmed by 9 bases and 3 bases, with 21 bases remaining between them. CDR3 DNA: TGTGCCACCACGAGGGTTGGGTCGTGGTACACTGAAGCTTTCTTT. It codes for CATTRVGSWYTEAFF.

V is TRBV2 and J is TRBJ2-1; 15 bases are shared with TRBD2. CDR1 is SNHLY and CDR2 is FYNNEI in the germline V gene. J lost 7 bases, V lost 6 bases, and 4 bases had no gene match. The CDR3 loop spans 15 amino acids. CDR3 DNA sequence: TGTGCCAGCAGGGGACTAGCGGGAGGAGTGAATGAGCAGTTCTTC. This codes for CASRGLAGGVNEQFF.

A note on this clone: The junction shows a germline mismatch at one end, possibly a read error. The V call is TRBV7-9, the J call TRBJ2-5; 8 bases match TRBD1. Germline V gene data show CDR1 as SEHNR and CDR2 as FQNEAQ (reference sequence). The CDR3 loop spans 15 amino acids. The CDR3 is CPSSLVGAGGETQYF. The DNA of the CDR3 is TGTCCCAGCAGCTTAGTCGGGGCAGGGGGCGAGACCCAGTACTTC. Full variable domain (rest looked up from reference TRBV7-9 and TRBJ2-5): DTGVSQNPRHKITKRGQNVTFRCDPISEHNRLYWYRQTLGQGPEFLTYFQNEAQLEKSRLLSDRFSAERPKGSFSTLEIQRTEQGDSAMYLCPSSLVGAGGETQYFGPGTRLLVL.

V and J are TRBV7-8 and TRBJ2-3; 7 nucleotides line up with TRBD2. The V gene end was trimmed by 5 bases and the J gene end by 2 bases; junction bases not matched to a gene: 10. This CDR3 region has 16 residues. The germline CDR1 and CDR2 sequences are SGHVS and FQNEAQ. CDR3: CASSTRLAGVTDTQYF. CDR3 in DNA: TGTGCCAGCAGCACGCGACTAGCTGGGGTCACAGATACGCAGTATTTT.

The chain joins TRBV19 to TRBJ1-5; 7 positions agree with TRBD1. Germline V gene data show CDR1 as LNHDA and CDR2 as SQIVND (reference sequence). V gave up 8 bases and J gave up 5 bases; unmatched junction bases: 6. The CDR3 extends over 13 amino acids. This CDR3 reads CASGEQGYQPQHF. The CDR3 region has the DNA TGTGCCAGTGGCGAACAGGGGTATCAGCCCCAGCATTTT.

This clone was counted once. The chain joins TRBV30 to TRBJ1-3; no firm D call. V gave up 7 bases and J gave up 0 bases, with 13 bases separating them. The CDR3 length is 14 residues. Germline V gives CDR1 GTSNPN, CDR2 SVGIG (reference sequence). CDR3 bases: TGTGCCTCCCTGAATAGCTACTCTGGAAACACCATATATTTT. Its translation: CASLNSYSGNTIYF.

The chain recombines TRBV10-3 with TRBJ2-5; 9 positions match TRBD1. The CDR3 is 14 residues long. CDR1 is ENHRY, CDR2 SYGVKD, per germline. Germline trimming cut 8 bases from V and 11 bases from J; bases unmatched to any gene: 15. Here the CDR3 reads CAIAYGDRAREQYF. The CDR3 bases are TGTGCCATCGCATACGGGGACAGGGCAAGGGAGCAGTACTTC.

The rearrangement joins TRBV11-2 to TRBJ1-2; TRBD1 matches at 8 bases. The CDR3 extends over 15 amino acids. In germline, CDR1 is SGHAT, CDR2 FQNNGV. The J segment lost 3 bases and the V segment lost 4 bases, leaving 7 bases of the junction unmatched. This chain's CDR3 is CASSSGRGLDYGYTF. The CDR3 nucleotides read TGTGCCAGCAGCTCGGGCAGGGGGCTCGACTATGGCTACACCTTC.

This chain links TRBV12-5 with TRBJ2-6; D perhaps matches TRBD1 (5 bases). Per germline, CDR1 LGHNT and CDR2 FRNRAP. This CDR3 spans 18 amino acids. V was clipped by 7 bases and J by 0 bases, with 19 bases between them. As DNA, the CDR3 is TGTGCTAGTGACCTAAACATAGACAGTTCCTCTGGGGCCAACGTCCTGACTTTC. The encoded protein is CASDLNIDSSSGANVLTF.

V usage is TRBV5-1 and J usage is TRBJ2-3; 11 nucleotides agree with TRBD2. The CDR3 runs to 16 residues. Germline-derived CDR1 and CDR2 are SGHRS and YFSETQ. After removal of 5 bases from V and 1 base from J, the junction contained 6 bases not matched to a gene. This CDR3 reads CASRFLAGGGTDTQYF. CDR3 in DNA: TGCGCCAGCAGATTTCTAGCGGGAGGAGGCACAGATACGCAGTATTTT.

The CDR3 reads CASSDRIEETQYF. For the CDR3, the DNA is TGTGCCAGCTCAGACAGAATAGAGGAGACCCAGTACTTC. The chain is built from TRBV18 and TRBJ2-5, with D possibly matching TRBD1 (5 bases). The CDR3 runs 13 residues. Germline V lookup: CDR1 KGHSH, CDR2 LQKENI. Deletions cut 5 bases from V and 5 bases from J, with 12 bases between.

The chain combines TRBV30 with TRBJ2-1, with a weak D call TRBD2 (6 bases). The CDR3 is 14 amino acids. The V gene's germline CDR1 is GTSNPN and CDR2 SVGIG (reference sequence). Trimming stripped 1 base from V and 8 bases from J, with 15 bases between. DNA of the CDR3: TGTGCCTGGAGTGCCGCGACTAGTTTCGATGAGCAGTTCTTC. This translates into CAWSAATSFDEQFF.

This clone was seen a single time. The chain joins TRBV28 to TRBJ1-5; D is unresolved. This CDR3 spans 15 amino acids. Germline CDR1 is MDHEN and CDR2 is SYDVKM. The germline V and J ends were trimmed by 1 base and 3 bases, with 10 bases remaining between them. CDR3 nucleotides: TGTGCCAGCAGTTTATTCCGGGTCATCAATCAGCCCCAGCATTTT. It codes for CASSLFRVINQPQHF. The entire variable domain, with the rest obtained from reference TRBV28 and TRBJ1-5, is as follows: DVKVTQSSRYLVKRTGEKVFLECVQDMDHENMFWYRQDPGLGLRLIYFSYDVKMKEKGDIPEGYSVSREKKERFSLILESASTNQTSMYLCASSLFRVINQPQHFGDGTRLSIL.

This chain connects TRBV11-2 to TRBJ2-7, with a tentative D call TRBD2 (5 bases). V lost 5 bases, J lost 5 bases, and 16 bases lay in between. The CDR3 extends over 14 amino acids. Germline V gene data show CDR1 as SGHAT and CDR2 as FQNNGV. The CDR3 DNA reads TGTGCCAGCAGCCCGAGCGGTCCCTCTCACGAGCAGTACTTC. The encoded protein is CASSPSGPSHEQYF.

This chain joins TRBV5-4 and TRBJ2-7; D possibly corresponds to TRBD2 (6 bases). This CDR3 has 14 amino acids. V lost 3 bases to trimming and J lost 7 bases, with 17 bases between them. Germline loops: CDR1 SGHNT, CDR2 YYREEE (reference sequence). CDR3 residues: CASSSGPSAGEQYF. The CDR3 nucleotides are TGTGCCAGCAGCTCGGGACCTTCGGCGGGGGAGCAGTACTTC.

The chain couples TRBV5-5 to TRBJ2-7; D unresolved. V lost 1 base to trimming and J lost 6 bases, with 11 bases between them. The germline gives CDR1 SGHKS, CDR2 YYEKEE (reference sequence). CDR3 length: 13 amino acids. CDR3 in amino acids: CASSLLVVTEQYF. The CDR3 DNA follows: TGTGCCAGCAGCTTGCTAGTCGTGACCGAGCAGTACTTC.

The V call is TRBV28, the J call TRBJ2-5, with 9 bases fitting TRBD1. The junction had 8 bases not matched to a gene; V was cut back by 8 bases and J by 4 bases. There are 14 residues in the CDR3. Germline V gene lookup returns CDR1 MDHEN and CDR2 SYDVKM. CDR3 sequence: CASLLGQGTETQYF. DNA for the CDR3: TGTGCCAGCCTCTTAGGACAGGGGACAGAGACCCAGTACTTC.

The J gene is TRBJ2-5, the V gene TRBV7-9; D remains ambiguous. The germline V gene has CDR1 SEHNR and CDR2 FQNEAQ (reference sequence). V gave up 7 bases and J gave up 5 bases, with 8 bases separating them. This CDR3 contains 11 residues. CDR3 coding DNA: TGTGCCAGCATTTCCGGGGAGACCCAGTACTTC. Protein: CASISGETQYF.

This clone came up once. CDR3 sequence (DNA): TGCAGCGTTGAAGATCGTTATCAGGGCACCGGGGAGCTGTTTTTT. Protein product: CSVEDRYQGTGELFF. The genes are TRBV29-1 and TRBJ2-2; D is possibly TRBD1 (5 bases). The CDR3 runs 15 residues. Trimming pared 0 bases from V and 4 bases from J, leaving 12 bases between. The germline CDR1 and CDR2 sequences are SQVTM and ANQGSEA.

This clone was found a few times. The chain has TRBV2 and TRBJ1-1, with 8 positions matching TRBD1. This CDR3 contains 15 residues. Germline V gene lookup returns CDR1 SNHLY and CDR2 FYNNEI. V shed 11 bases, J shed 1 base, and the junction held 12 bases outside the gene matches. The CDR3 DNA sequence: TGTGCCGATCCTACAAAGACAGGGGAGAACACTGAAGCTTTCTTT. Translated, it gives CADPTKTGENTEAFF.

The gene calls are TRBV13 and TRBJ2-7; 11 bases match TRBD2. Germline loops: CDR1 PRHDT, CDR2 FYEKMQ (reference sequence). V lost 2 bases, J lost 4 bases, and 1 base stayed unmatched. CDR3 length equals 14 residues. The CDR3 here is CASSLTSGSYEQYF. Here the CDR3 DNA reads TGTGCCAGCAGCTTAACTAGCGGGAGTTACGAGCAGTACTTC.